Shown below are 8 T cell receptor beta chains from a single sample sequenced in a study of blood T cells in healthy people across ages. A sample-barcoded 5' primer and a J-beta primer mix were used in a second PCR of roughly 7 to 12 cycles. From the 5' RACE reads, TCRdb called clonotypes with MiXCR, one entry per CDR3 protein. The sample has fewer than 1,200,000 distinct CDR3 sequences; under 30% are singletons. In addition, the sample was reused for a study of T cells of mothers and their children.

Sequenced: blood. These receptors all come from a girl aged 2 to 10 in good health.

This clonotype was seen a few times. V gene TRBV28 combines with J gene TRBJ2-1; weak D call: TRBD1 (5 bases). The V gene's germline CDR1 is MDHEN and CDR2 SYDVKM. V was trimmed by 7 bases and J by 5 bases, leaving 18 bases between them. This CDR3 spans 15 amino acids. The CDR3: CASTRGLGADNEQFF. In nucleotides, the CDR3 is TGTGCCAGCACTAGAGGCCTTGGGGCAGACAATGAGCAGTTCTTC.

This clonotype was observed a few times. The chain joins TRBV12-3 or TRBV12-4 to TRBJ2-5; no definite D call. The J call could be wrong; TRBJ2-1 is a better fit for the DNA end. This CDR3 is built from 13 residues. Written as DNA, the CDR3 is TGTGCCAGCAGGGATATTAAGCCGGATGAGCAGTTCTTC. Protein: CASRDIKPDEQFF.

This clonotype has just a few counts. The V call is TRBV28, the J call TRBJ2-2, with a tentative D call TRBD1 (6 bases). The germline V and J ends were trimmed by 1 base and 1 base, with 10 bases remaining between them. Germline CDR1 reads MDHEN; CDR2 reads SYDVKM. The CDR3 extends over 16 amino acids. CDR3 region: CASSLYVTGNTGELFF. The DNA for the CDR3 is TGTGCCAGCAGTTTATATGTGACAGGGAACACCGGGGAGCTGTTTTTT.

This clonotype was counted between two and nine times. This sequence joins TRBV6-2 or TRBV6-3 and TRBJ2-5, with D unclear. The CDR3 totals 14 residues. Trimming pared 7 bases from V and 1 base from J, leaving 13 bases between. Germline V CDR1 and CDR2: MNHEY, SVGEGT. For the CDR3, the DNA is TGTGCCAGCATTCCTCGCGGCACCCAAGAGACCCAGTACTTC. Translation: CASIPRGTQETQYF.

This chain connects TRBV5-6 to TRBJ1-2; no firm D call. CDR3 length: 15 amino acids. Between the trimmed V and J ends, which lost 0 bases and 0 bases, there was a span of 9 bases. CDR1 SGHDT and CDR2 YYEEEE come from the germline V gene. CDR3 nucleotides: TGTGCCAGCAGCTTGGGTGGACCAGCTAACTATGGCTACACCTTC. Its protein product is CASSLGGPANYGYTF.

The J gene is TRBJ2-3, the V gene TRBV20-1; 10 bases are shared with TRBD2. The germline V gene has CDR1 DFQATT and CDR2 SNEGSKA (reference sequence). Trimming removed 6 bases from V and 3 bases from J; junction bases left unmatched: 9. The CDR3 is made up of 15 amino acids. The CDR3 sequence: CSASGLAGVTDTQYF. The CDR3 coding sequence is TGCAGTGCAAGCGGTCTAGCGGGGGTAACAGATACGCAGTATTTT.

The rearrangement links TRBV29-1 to TRBJ2-3, with 7 nucleotides matching TRBD2. The CDR3 is 16 amino acids. The germline CDR1 and CDR2 sequences are SQVTM and ANQGSEA. V lost 7 bases, J lost 5 bases, and 18 bases stayed unmatched. CDR3 sequence (DNA): TGCAGCGGCCACGGGGAGGGAATCCCCCGCGGAGATACGCAGTATTTT. Its protein product is CSGHGEGIPRGDTQYF.

This clonotype was counted a few times. CDR3 in amino acids: CASSLNRGHEQYF. In DNA, the CDR3 is TGTGCCAGCAGCCTAAACAGGGGCCACGAGCAGTACTTC. The rearrangement links TRBV5-4 to TRBJ2-5; the match to TRBD1 covers 7 bases. The J call may not be correct, given that the DNA end is closer to TRBJ2-7. Germline V CDR1 and CDR2: SGHNT, YYREEE (reference sequence). CDR3 length equals 13 residues.